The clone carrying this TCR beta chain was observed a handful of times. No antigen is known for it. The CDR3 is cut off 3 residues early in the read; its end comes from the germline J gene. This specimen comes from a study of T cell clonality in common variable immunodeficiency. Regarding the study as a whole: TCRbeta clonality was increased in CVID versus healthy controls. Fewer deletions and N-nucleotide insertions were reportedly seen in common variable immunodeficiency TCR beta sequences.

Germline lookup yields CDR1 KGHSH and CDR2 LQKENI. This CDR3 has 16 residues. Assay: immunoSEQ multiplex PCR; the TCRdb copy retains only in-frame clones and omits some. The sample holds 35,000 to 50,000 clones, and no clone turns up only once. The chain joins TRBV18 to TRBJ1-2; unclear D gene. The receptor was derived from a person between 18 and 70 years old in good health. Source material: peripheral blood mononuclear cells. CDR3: CASSSRLAGVYNDYTF. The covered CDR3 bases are TGTGCCAGCTCCTCAAGACTAGCGGGAGTTTACAATGAC. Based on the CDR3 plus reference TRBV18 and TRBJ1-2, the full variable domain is NAGVMQNPRHLVRRRGQEARLRCSPMKGHSHVYWYRQLPEEGLKFMVYLQKENIIDESGMPKERFSAEFPKEGPSILRIQQVVRGDSAAYFCASSSRLAGVYNDYTFGSGTRLTVV.